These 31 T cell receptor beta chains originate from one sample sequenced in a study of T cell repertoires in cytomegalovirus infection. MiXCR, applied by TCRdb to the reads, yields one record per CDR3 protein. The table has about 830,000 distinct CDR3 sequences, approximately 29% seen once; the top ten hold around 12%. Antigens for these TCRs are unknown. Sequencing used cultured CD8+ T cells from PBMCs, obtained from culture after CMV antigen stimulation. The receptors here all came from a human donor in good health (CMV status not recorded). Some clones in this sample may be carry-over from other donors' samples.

DNA of the CDR3: TGTGCCAGCAGCCTCCCCCCGACTAGCAGTTACACCGGGGAGCTGTTTTTT. Protein product: CASSLPPTSSYTGELFF. The rearrangement uses TRBV5-4 and TRBJ2-2, with 7 nucleotides matching TRBD2. The V gene end was trimmed by 4 bases and the J gene end by 3 bases; junction bases not matched to a gene: 12. CDR3 length: 17 residues. Germline-derived CDR1 and CDR2 are SGHNT and YYREEE (reference sequence).

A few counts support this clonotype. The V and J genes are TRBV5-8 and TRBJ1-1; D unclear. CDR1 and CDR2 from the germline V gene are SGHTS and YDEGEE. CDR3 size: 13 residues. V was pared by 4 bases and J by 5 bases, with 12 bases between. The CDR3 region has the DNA TGTGCCAGCAGCAGCCGGGTTTTTACTGAAGCTTTCTTT. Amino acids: CASSSRVFTEAFF. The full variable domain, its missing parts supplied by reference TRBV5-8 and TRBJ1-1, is EAGVTQSPTHLIKTRGQQATLRCSPISGHTSVYWYQQALGLGLQFLLWYDEGEERNRGNFPPRFSGRQFPNYSSELNVNALELEDSALYLCASSSRVFTEAFFGQGTRLTVV.

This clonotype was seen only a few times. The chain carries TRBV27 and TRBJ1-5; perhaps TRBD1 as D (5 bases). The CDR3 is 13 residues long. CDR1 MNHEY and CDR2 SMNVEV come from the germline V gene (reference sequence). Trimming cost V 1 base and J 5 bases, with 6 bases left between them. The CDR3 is CASSLWTHQPQHF. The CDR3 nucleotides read TGTGCCAGCAGTTTATGGACACATCAGCCCCAGCATTTT.

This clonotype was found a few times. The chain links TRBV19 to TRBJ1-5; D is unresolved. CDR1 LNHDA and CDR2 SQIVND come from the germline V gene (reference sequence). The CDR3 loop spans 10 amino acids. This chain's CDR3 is CATNDQPQHF. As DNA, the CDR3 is TGTGCTACTAATGATCAGCCCCAGCATTTT.

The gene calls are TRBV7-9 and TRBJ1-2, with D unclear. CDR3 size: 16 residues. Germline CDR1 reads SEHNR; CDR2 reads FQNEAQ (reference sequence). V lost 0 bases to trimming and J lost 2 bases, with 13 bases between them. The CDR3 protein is CASSLAAPGGNYGYTF. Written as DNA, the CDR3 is TGTGCCAGCAGCTTAGCGGCACCGGGAGGAAACTATGGCTACACCTTC.

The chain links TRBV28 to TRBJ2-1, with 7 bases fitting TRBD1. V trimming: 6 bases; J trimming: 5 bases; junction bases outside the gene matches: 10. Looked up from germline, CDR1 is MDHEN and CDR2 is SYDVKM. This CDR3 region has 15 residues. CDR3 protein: CASSEGGRVNNEQFF. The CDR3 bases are TGTGCCAGCAGCGAAGGGGGCAGGGTCAACAATGAGCAGTTCTTC.

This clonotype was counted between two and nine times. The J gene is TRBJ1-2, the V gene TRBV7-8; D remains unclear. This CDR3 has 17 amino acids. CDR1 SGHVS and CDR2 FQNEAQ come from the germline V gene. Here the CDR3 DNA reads TGTGTCTCCAGCTTAGGCAGCCAGGCGGCAGCACCTTATGGCTACACCTTC. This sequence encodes CVSSLGSQAAAPYGYTF.

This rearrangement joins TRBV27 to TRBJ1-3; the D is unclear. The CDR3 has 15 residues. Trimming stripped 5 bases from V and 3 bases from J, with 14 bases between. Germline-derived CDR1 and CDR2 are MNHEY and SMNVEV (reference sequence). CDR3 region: CASSQDEGVGNTIYF. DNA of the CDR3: TGTGCCAGCAGTCAGGACGAGGGCGTTGGAAACACCATATATTTT.

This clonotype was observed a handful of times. The CDR3 sequence is CASSFFGGGQETQYF. The CDR3, as DNA: TGTGCCAGCAGTTTTTTCGGCGGGGGACAAGAGACCCAGTACTTC. V is TRBV28 and J is TRBJ2-5, with 7 positions matching TRBD2. This CDR3 has 15 amino acids. Germline CDR1 reads MDHEN; CDR2 reads SYDVKM. The junction had 6 bases not matched to a gene; V was cut back by 3 bases and J by 2 bases. Looking up the rest from reference TRBV28 and TRBJ2-5 gives the full variable domain: DVKVTQSSRYLVKRTGEKVFLECVQDMDHENMFWYRQDPGLGLRLIYFSYDVKMKEKGDIPEGYSVSREKKERFSLILESASTNQTSMYLCASSFFGGGQETQYFGPGTRLLVL.

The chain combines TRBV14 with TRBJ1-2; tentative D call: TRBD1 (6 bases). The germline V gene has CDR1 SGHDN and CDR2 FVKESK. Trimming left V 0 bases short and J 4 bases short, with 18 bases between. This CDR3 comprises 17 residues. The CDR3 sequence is CASSQDPDRTPFYGYTF. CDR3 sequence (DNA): TGTGCCAGCAGCCAAGATCCCGACAGGACACCTTTCTATGGCTACACCTTC.

The CDR3 is CASSTSKQGRDTEAFF. In DNA, the CDR3 is TGTGCCAGTAGTACCTCCAAACAGGGAAGGGACACTGAAGCTTTCTTT. The chain links TRBV19 to TRBJ1-1, with D tentatively TRBD1 (6 bases). The CDR3 runs to 16 residues. Between the trimmed V and J ends, which lost 4 bases and 3 bases, there was a span of 18 bases. The germline gives CDR1 LNHDA, CDR2 SQIVND (reference sequence).

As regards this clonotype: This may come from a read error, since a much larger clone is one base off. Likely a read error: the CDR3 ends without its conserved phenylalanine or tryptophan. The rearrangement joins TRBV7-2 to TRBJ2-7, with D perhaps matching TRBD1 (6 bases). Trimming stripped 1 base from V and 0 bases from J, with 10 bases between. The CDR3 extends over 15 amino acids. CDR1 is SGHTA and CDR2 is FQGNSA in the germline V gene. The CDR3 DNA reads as TGTGCCAGCAGCTTAGTGGACAGAAGCTCCTACGAGCAGTACTCC. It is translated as CASSLVDRSSYEQYS.

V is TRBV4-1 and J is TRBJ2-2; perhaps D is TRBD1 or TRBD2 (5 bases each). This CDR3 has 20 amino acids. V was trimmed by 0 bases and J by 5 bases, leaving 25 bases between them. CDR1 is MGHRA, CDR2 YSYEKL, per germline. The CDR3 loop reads CASSQDHGIVRGEGTGELFF. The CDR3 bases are TGCGCCAGCAGCCAAGATCACGGAATAGTTAGGGGTGAGGGAACCGGGGAGCTGTTTTTT.

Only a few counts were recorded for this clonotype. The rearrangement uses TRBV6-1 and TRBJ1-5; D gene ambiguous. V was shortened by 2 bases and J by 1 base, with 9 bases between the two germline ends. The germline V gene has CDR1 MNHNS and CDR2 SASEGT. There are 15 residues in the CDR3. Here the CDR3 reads CASSEWLTSNQPQHF. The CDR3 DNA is TGTGCCAGCAGTGAATGGTTGACGAGCAATCAGCCCCAGCATTTT.

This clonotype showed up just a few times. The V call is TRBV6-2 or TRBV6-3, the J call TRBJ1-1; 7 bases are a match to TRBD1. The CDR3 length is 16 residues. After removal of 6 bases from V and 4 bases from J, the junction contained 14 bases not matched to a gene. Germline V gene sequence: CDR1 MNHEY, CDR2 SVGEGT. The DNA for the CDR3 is TGTGCCAGCAGCCTGGGACAGTTCCCCTCGGGCACTGAAGCTTTCTTT. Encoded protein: CASSLGQFPSGTEAFF.

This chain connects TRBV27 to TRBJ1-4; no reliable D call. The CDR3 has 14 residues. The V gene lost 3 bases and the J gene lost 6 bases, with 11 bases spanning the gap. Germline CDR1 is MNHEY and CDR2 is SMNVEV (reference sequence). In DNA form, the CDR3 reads TGTGCCAGCAGTTTCACGCGACCTGATGAAAAACTGTTTTTT. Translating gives CASSFTRPDEKLFF.

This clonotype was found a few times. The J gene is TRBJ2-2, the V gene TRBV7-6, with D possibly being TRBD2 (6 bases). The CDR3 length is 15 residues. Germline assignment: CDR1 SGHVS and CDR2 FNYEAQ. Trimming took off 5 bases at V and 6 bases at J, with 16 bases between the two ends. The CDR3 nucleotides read TGTGCCAGCAGCCACGCCAGAGGCGGGGCCGGGGAGCTGTTTTTT. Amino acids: CASSHARGGAGELFF.

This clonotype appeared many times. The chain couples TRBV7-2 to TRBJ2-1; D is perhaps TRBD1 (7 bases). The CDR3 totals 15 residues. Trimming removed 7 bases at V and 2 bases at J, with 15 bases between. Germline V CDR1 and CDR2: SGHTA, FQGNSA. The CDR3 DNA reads TGTGCCAGCAATATGGAGGGGGCCCCCTACAATGAGCAGTTCTTC. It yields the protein CASNMEGAPYNEQFF. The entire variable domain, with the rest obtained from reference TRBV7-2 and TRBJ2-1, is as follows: GAGVSQSPSNKVTEKGKDVELRCDPISGHTALYWYRQSLGQGLEFLIYFQGNSAPDKSGLPSDRFSAERTGGSVSTLTIQRTQQEDSAVYLCASNMEGAPYNEQFFGPGTRLTVL.

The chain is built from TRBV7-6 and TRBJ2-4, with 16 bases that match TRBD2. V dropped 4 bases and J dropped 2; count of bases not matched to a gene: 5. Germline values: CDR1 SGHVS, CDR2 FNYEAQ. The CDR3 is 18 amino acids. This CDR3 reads CASSSGLAGGPTKNIQYF. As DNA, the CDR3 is TGTGCCAGCAGCTCGGGACTAGCGGGGGGGCCTACCAAAAACATTCAGTACTTC.

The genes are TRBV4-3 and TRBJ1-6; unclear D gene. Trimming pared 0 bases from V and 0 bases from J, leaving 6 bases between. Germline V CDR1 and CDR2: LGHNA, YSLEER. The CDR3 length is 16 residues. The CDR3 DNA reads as TGCGCCAGCAGCCAAGAGGGAAACTCCTATAATTCACCCCTCCACTTT. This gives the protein CASSQEGNSYNSPLHF.

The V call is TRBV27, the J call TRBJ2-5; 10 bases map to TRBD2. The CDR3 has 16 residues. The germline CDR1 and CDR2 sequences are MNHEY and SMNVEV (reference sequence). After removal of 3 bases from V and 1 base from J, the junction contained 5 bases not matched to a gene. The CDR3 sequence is CASSFWTSGAQETQYF. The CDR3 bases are TGTGCCAGCAGTTTTTGGACTAGCGGAGCCCAAGAGACCCAGTACTTC.

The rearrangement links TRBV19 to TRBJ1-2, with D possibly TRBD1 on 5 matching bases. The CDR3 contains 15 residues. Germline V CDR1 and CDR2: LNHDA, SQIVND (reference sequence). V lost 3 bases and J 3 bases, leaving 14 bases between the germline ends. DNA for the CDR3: TGTGCCAGTAGTATCTCGCAGGGCTTGGACTATGGCTACACCTTC. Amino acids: CASSISQGLDYGYTF.

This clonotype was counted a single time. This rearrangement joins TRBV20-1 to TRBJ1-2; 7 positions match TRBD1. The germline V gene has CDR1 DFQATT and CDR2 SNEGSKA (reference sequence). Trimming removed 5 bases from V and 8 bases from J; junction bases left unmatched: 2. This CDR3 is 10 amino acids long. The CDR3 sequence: CSAAGQGYTF. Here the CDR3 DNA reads TGCAGTGCTGCGGGACAGGGCTACACCTTC.

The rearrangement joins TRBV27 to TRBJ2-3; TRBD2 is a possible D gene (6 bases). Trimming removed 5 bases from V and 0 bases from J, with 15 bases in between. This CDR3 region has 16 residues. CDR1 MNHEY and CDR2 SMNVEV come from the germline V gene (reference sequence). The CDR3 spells CASSPGGAGSTDTQYF. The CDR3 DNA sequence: TGTGCCAGCAGTCCCGGCGGGGCGGGTAGCACAGATACGCAGTATTTT.

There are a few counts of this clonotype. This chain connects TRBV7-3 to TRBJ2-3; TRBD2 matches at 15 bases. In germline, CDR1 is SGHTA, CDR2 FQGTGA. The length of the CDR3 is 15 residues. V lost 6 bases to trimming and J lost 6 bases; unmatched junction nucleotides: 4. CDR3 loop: CASSSGLAGGDTQYF. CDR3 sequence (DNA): TGTGCCAGCAGTTCCGGACTAGCGGGGGGGGATACGCAGTATTTT.

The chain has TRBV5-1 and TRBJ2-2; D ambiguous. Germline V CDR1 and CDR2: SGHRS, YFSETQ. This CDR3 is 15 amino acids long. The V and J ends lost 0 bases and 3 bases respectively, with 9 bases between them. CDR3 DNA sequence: TGCGCCAGCAGCTTGGAACAGAGCTACACCGGGGAGCTGTTTTTT. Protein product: CASSLEQSYTGELFF.

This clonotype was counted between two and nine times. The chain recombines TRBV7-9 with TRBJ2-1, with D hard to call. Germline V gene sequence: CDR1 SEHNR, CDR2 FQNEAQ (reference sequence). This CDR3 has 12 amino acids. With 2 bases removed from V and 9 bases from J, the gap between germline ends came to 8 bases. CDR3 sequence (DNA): TGTGCCAGCAGCTTACTCTATAGTGAGCAGTTCTTC. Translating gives CASSLLYSEQFF.

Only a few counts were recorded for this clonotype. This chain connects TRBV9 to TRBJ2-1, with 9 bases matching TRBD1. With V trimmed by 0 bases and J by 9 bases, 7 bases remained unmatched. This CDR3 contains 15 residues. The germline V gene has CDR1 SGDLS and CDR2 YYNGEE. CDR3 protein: CASSVEGQGEGEQFF. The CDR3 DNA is TGTGCCAGCAGCGTAGAGGGACAGGGAGAGGGTGAGCAGTTCTTC. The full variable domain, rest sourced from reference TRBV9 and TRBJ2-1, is DSGVTQTPKHLITATGQRVTLRCSPRSGDLSVYWYQQSLDQGLQFLIQYYNGEERAKGNILERFSAQQFPDLHSELNLSSLELGDSALYFCASSVEGQGEGEQFFGPGTRLTVL.

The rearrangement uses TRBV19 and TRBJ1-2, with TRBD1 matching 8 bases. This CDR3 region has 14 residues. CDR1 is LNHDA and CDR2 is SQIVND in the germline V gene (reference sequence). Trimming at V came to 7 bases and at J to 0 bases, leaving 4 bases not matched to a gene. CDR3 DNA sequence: TGTGCCAGTAATTGGACAGGGACTAACTATGGCTACACCTTC. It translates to CASNWTGTNYGYTF.

CDR3 nucleotide sequence: TGTGCCAGCAGCCCCCTGAAGTTCCCTACTGAAGCTTTCTTT. This gives the protein CASSPLKFPTEAFF. V gene TRBV2 combines with J gene TRBJ1-1; D is unresolved. The CDR3 has 14 residues. Germline V lookup: CDR1 SNHLY, CDR2 FYNNEI. V was trimmed by 6 bases and J by 5 bases, leaving 16 bases between them.

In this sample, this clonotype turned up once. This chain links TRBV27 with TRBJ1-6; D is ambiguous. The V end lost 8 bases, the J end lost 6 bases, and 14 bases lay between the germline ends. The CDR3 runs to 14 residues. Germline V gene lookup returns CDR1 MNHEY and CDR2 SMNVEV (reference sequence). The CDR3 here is CASLSPLANSPLHF. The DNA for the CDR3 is TGTGCCAGCCTTTCACCATTGGCTAATTCACCCCTCCACTTT.